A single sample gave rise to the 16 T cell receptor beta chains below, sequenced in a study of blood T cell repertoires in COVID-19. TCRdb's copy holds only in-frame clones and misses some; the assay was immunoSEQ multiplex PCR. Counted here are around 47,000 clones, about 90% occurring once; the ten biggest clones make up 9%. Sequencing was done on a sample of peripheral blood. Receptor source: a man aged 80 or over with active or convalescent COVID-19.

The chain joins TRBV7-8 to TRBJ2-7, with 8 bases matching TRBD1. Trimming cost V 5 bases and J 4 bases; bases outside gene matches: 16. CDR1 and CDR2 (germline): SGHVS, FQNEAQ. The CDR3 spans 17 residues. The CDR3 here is CASSPALRAGGGYEQYF. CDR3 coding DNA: TGTGCCAGCAGCCCCGCTCTCAGGGCAGGGGGCGGGTACGAGCAGTACTTC.

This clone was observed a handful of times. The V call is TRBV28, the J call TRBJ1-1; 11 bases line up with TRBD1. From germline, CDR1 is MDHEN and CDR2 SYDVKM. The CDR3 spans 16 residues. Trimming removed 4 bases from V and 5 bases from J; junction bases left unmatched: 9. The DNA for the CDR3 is TGTGCCAGCAGTTCCCCATCCGGGACAGGGGGAACTGAAGCTTTCTTT. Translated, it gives CASSSPSGTGGTEAFF.

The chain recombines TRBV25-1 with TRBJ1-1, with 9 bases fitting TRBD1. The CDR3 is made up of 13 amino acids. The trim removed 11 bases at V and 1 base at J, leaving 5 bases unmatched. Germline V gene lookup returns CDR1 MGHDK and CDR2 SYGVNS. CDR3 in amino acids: CARDRVPNTEAFF. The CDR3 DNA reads TGTGCCCGGGACAGGGTGCCGAACACTGAAGCTTTCTTT.

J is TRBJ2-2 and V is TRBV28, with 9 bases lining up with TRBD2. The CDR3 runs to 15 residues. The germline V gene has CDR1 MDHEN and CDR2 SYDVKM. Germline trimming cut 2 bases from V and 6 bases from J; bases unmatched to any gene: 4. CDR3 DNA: TGTGCCAGCAGTTTACGGCGGGGGGGCCCCGGGGAGCTGTTTTTT. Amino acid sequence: CASSLRRGGPGELFF. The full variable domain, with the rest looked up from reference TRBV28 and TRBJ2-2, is DVKVTQSSRYLVKRTGEKVFLECVQDMDHENMFWYRQDPGLGLRLIYFSYDVKMKEKGDIPEGYSVSREKKERFSLILESASTNQTSMYLCASSLRRGGPGELFFGEGSRLTVL.

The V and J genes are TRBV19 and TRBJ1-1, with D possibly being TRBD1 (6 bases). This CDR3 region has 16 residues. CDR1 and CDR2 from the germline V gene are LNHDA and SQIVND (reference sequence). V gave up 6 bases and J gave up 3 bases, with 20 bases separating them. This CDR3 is CASRGDRDIGHTEAFF. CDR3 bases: TGTGCCAGTAGAGGGGACCGGGACATCGGGCACACTGAAGCTTTCTTT.

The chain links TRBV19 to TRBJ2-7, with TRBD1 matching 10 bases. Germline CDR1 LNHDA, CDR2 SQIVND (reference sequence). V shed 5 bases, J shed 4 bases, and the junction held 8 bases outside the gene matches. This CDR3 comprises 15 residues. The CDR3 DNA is TGTGCCAGTAGTGCCCGACAGGGGGCGAAGTACGAGCAGTACTTC. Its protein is CASSARQGAKYEQYF.

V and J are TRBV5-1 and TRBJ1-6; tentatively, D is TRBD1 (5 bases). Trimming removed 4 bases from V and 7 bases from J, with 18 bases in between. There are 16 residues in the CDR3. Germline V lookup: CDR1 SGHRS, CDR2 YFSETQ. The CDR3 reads CASSPGRGTENSPLHF. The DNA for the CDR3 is TGCGCCAGCAGCCCGGGTCGGGGGACGGAGAATTCACCCCTCCACTTT.

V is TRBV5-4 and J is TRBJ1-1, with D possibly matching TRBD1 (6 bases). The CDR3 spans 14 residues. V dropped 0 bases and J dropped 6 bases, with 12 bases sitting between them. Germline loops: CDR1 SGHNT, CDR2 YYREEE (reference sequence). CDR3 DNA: TGTGCCAGCAGCTTGGTTCTCCCAGGGGCTGAAGCTTTCTTT. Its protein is CASSLVLPGAEAFF.

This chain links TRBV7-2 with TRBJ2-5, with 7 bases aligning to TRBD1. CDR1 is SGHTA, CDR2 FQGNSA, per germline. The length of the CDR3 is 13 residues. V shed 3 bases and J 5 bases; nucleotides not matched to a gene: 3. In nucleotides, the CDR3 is TGTGCCAGCAGCTTGATGACAGGGGAGACCCAGTACTTC. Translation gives CASSLMTGETQYF.

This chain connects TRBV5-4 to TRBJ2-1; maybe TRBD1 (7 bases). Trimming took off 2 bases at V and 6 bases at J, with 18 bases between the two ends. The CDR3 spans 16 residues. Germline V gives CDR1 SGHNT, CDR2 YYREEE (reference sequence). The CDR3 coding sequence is TGTGCCAGCAGCTTCGGGGGACAGATGGGTCTCAATGAGCAGTTCTTC. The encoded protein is CASSFGGQMGLNEQFF.

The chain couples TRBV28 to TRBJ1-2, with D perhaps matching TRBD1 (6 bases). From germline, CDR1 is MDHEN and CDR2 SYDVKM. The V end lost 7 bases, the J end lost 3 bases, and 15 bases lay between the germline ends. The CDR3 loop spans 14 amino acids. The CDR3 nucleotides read TGTGCCAGCACAATGGGGGCAATAGACTATGGCTACACCTTC. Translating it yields CASTMGAIDYGYTF.

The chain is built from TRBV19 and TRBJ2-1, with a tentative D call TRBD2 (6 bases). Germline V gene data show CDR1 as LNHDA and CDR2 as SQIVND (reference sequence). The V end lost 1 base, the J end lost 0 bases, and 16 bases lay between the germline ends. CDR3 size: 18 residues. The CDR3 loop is CASSIASGTPFSYNEQFF. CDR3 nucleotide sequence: TGTGCCAGTAGTATAGCATCCGGGACTCCATTCTCCTACAATGAGCAGTTCTTC.

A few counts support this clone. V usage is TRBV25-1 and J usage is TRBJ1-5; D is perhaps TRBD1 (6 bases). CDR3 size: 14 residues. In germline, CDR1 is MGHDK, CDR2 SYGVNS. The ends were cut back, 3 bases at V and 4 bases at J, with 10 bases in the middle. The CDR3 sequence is CASSDPGANQPQHF. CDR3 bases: TGTGCCAGCAGTGATCCAGGGGCGAATCAGCCCCAGCATTTT.

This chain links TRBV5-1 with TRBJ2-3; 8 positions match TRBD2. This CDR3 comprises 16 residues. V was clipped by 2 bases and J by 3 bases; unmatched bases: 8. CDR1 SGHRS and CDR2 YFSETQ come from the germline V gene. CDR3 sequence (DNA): TGCGCCAGCAGCTTTTACGGGGGGGCCTTAACAGATACGCAGTATTTT. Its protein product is CASSFYGGALTDTQYF.

Here the CDR3 reads CASRPQGPDTQYF. The CDR3 DNA follows: TGTGCCAGCAGACCTCAGGGGCCAGATACGCAGTATTTT. This chain links TRBV27 with TRBJ2-3, with D possibly matching TRBD1 (6 bases). CDR3 length equals 13 residues. From germline, CDR1 is MNHEY and CDR2 SMNVEV (reference sequence). Between the trimmed V and J ends, which lost 6 bases and 4 bases, there was a span of 11 bases.

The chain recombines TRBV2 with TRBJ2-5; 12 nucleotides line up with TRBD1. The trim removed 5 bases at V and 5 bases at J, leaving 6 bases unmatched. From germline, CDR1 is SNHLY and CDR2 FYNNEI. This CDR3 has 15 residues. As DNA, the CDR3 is TGTGCCAGCAGTCGCGGGACAGGGGGCTTTGAGACCCAGTACTTC. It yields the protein CASSRGTGGFETQYF.